The 18 T cell receptor beta chains given below trace back to one sample, sequenced in a study of T cell responses to AZD1222 COVID-19 vaccine. Sequencing used immunoSEQ multiplex PCR; TCRdb keeps in-frame clones, though not all of them. The table shows fewer than 200,000 clones, with over 80% occurring only once. The input for sequencing was peripheral blood, taken on day 0 of AZD1222 vaccination. These receptors all come from an adult in good health.

The rearrangement joins TRBV7-2 to TRBJ2-3; 15 bases match TRBD2. This CDR3 region has 17 residues. Germline CDR1 SGHTA, CDR2 FQGNSA. The junction had 7 bases not matched to a gene; V was cut back by 5 bases and J by 4 bases. The DNA of the CDR3 is TGTGCCAGCAGCCGGGCAGGACTAGCGGGGGGGGCAGATACGCAGTATTTT. Translation: CASSRAGLAGGADTQYF.

The V and J genes are TRBV18 and TRBJ1-2, with 9 bases aligning to TRBD1. From germline, CDR1 is KGHSH and CDR2 LQKENI. This CDR3 contains 16 residues. Trimming cost V 0 bases and J 1 base; bases outside gene matches: 3. The CDR3 reads CASSPPQGALNYGYTF. DNA of the CDR3: TGTGCCAGCTCACCACCACAGGGGGCCCTTAACTATGGCTACACCTTC. The whole variable domain, remainder taken from reference TRBV18 and TRBJ1-2, is NAGVMQNPRHLVRRRGQEARLRCSPMKGHSHVYWYRQLPEEGLKFMVYLQKENIIDESGMPKERFSAEFPKEGPSILRIQQVVRGDSAAYFCASSPPQGALNYGYTFGSGTRLTVV.

The chain has TRBV4-2 and TRBJ2-1; 12 nucleotides line up with TRBD2. This CDR3 is built from 16 residues. CDR1 and CDR2 from the germline V gene are LGHNA and YNFKEQ. The junction had 7 bases not matched to a gene; V was cut back by 3 bases and J by 7 bases. CDR3 nucleotide sequence: TGTGCCAGCAGCCACCTGACTAGCGGGAGTATAAATGAGCAGTTCTTC. Translating it yields CASSHLTSGSINEQFF.

This chain joins TRBV5-6 and TRBJ1-4; 8 bases match TRBD1. Germline CDR1 SGHDT, CDR2 YYEEEE. V trimming: 4 bases; J trimming: 11 bases; junction bases outside the gene matches: 10. The CDR3 covers 14 residues. The CDR3 DNA follows: TGTGCCAGCAGCCCCACCCGACAGGGGCGGAAACTGTTTTTT. Residues: CASSPTRQGRKLFF.

This clone was seen once. The chain has TRBV27 and TRBJ1-1; unclear D gene. Germline CDR1 reads MNHEY; CDR2 reads SMNVEV (reference sequence). The ends were cut back, 1 base at V and 0 bases at J, with 6 bases in the middle. The CDR3 is 14 amino acids. CDR3: CASSLYSLNTEAFF. The CDR3 coding sequence is TGTGCCAGCAGTTTATATTCCCTGAACACTGAAGCTTTCTTT.

This rearrangement joins TRBV6-1 to TRBJ2-3; D not resolved. CDR3 length: 12 residues. CDR1 is MNHNS, CDR2 SASEGT, per germline. The ends were cut back, 1 base at V and 3 bases at J, with 2 bases in the middle. CDR3 loop: CASSEVTDTQYF. The CDR3 nucleotides read TGTGCCAGCAGTGAAGTGACAGATACGCAGTATTTT.

The chain has TRBV3-1 (or the pseudogene TRBV3-2) and TRBJ1-1; D gene unclear. The germline CDR1 and CDR2 sequences are LGHDT and YNNKEL (reference sequence). This CDR3 comprises 16 residues. Trimming removed 0 bases from V and 0 bases from J, with 11 bases in between. CDR3 sequence: CASSQEVGSLNTEAFF. The CDR3 nucleotides are TGTGCCAGCAGCCAAGAGGTGGGCAGCCTGAACACTGAAGCTTTCTTT.

The chain combines TRBV16 with TRBJ1-6, with 8 bases identical to TRBD1. The CDR3 totals 18 residues. Germline values: CDR1 KGHSY, CDR2 FQNENV. With V trimmed by 6 bases and J by 1 base, 11 bases remained unmatched. As DNA, the CDR3 is TGTGCCAGCAGACAAGACAGGGGTCCCCTGTCCTATAATTCACCCCTCCACTTT. Protein: CASRQDRGPLSYNSPLHF. The full variable domain, rest sourced from reference TRBV16 and TRBJ1-6, is GEEVAQTPKHLVRGEGQKAKLYCAPIKGHSYVFWYQQVLKNEFKFLISFQNENVFDETGMPKERFSAKCLPNSPCSLEIQATKLEDSAVYFCASRQDRGPLSYNSPLHFGNGTRLTVT.

The gene calls are TRBV5-4 and TRBJ2-6; the D call may be TRBD1 or TRBD2 (5 bases each). The CDR3 runs to 18 residues. V lost 2 bases and J 0 bases, leaving 15 bases between the germline ends. CDR1 and CDR2 (germline): SGHNT, YYREEE (reference sequence). In DNA, the CDR3 is TGTGCCAGCAGCTTACCCGGGACGGGAAGCTCTGGGGCCAACGTCCTGACTTTC. It translates to CASSLPGTGSSGANVLTF.

The chain recombines TRBV5-1 with TRBJ2-5, with 7 bases matching TRBD2. The V gene end was trimmed by 5 bases and the J gene end by 5 bases; junction bases not matched to a gene: 9. CDR1 is SGHRS, CDR2 YFSETQ, per germline. CDR3 size: 14 residues. CDR3 region: CASREGGGTETQYF. CDR3 nucleotide sequence: TGCGCCAGCAGGGAGGGCGGGGGTACGGAGACCCAGTACTTC. The entire variable domain, with the rest obtained from reference TRBV5-1 and TRBJ2-5, is as follows: KAGVTQTPRYLIKTRGQQVTLSCSPISGHRSVSWYQQTPGQGLQFLFEYFSETQRNKGNFPGRFSGRQFSNSRSEMNVSTLELGDSALYLCASREGGGTETQYFGPGTRLLVL.

The rearrangement uses TRBV18 and TRBJ2-7; D is unresolved. Trimming removed 2 bases at V and 6 bases at J, with 11 bases between. CDR1 is KGHSH and CDR2 is LQKENI in the germline V gene. The CDR3 length is 13 residues. The chain's CDR3 is CASSPVGPSEQYF. CDR3 nucleotides: TGTGCCAGCTCACCAGTTGGGCCGTCCGAGCAGTACTTC.

The V and J genes are TRBV28 and TRBJ1-5; 7 nucleotides align to TRBD1. This CDR3 is built from 14 residues. The V segment lost 6 bases and the J segment 6 bases; nucleotides outside the gene matches: 8. The germline CDR1 and CDR2 sequences are MDHEN and SYDVKM. CDR3 coding DNA: TGTGCCAGCAGCCAGGACAGGAAGGGTCAGCCCCAGCATTTT. Translated, it gives CASSQDRKGQPQHF. Variable domain in full (rest from reference TRBV28 and TRBJ1-5): DVKVTQSSRYLVKRTGEKVFLECVQDMDHENMFWYRQDPGLGLRLIYFSYDVKMKEKGDIPEGYSVSREKKERFSLILESASTNQTSMYLCASSQDRKGQPQHFGDGTRLSIL.

The rearrangement uses TRBV24-1 and TRBJ2-3; D remains ambiguous. The CDR3 sequence is 16 residues long. CDR1 is KGHDR, CDR2 SFDVKD, per germline. With 4 bases removed from V and 0 bases from J, the gap between germline ends came to 13 bases. In nucleotides, the CDR3 is TGTGCCACCAGTGACTACAGCCATTCTAGCACAGATACGCAGTATTTT. Its translation: CATSDYSHSSTDTQYF.

The chain links TRBV24-1 to TRBJ2-3; 8 nucleotides align to TRBD1. The CDR3 sequence is 14 residues long. Germline V gene sequence: CDR1 KGHDR, CDR2 SFDVKD. Trimming took 5 bases from V and 4 from J; bases not matched to a gene: 4. DNA of the CDR3: TGTGCCACCAGTGCCGTGGACAGGGCAGATACGCAGTATTTT. This sequence encodes CATSAVDRADTQYF.

The rearrangement links TRBV18 to TRBJ2-1; D is undetermined. Trimming shortened V by 0 bases and J by 4 bases, and 10 bases separated the two germline ends. CDR1 is KGHSH and CDR2 is LQKENI in the germline V gene. The CDR3 contains 15 residues. This CDR3 is CASSPPTRQYNEQFF. CDR3 DNA sequence: TGTGCCAGCTCACCACCGACCCGGCAGTACAATGAGCAGTTCTTC.

The chain links TRBV27 to TRBJ2-7, with a weak D call TRBD1 (6 bases). Between the trimmed V and J ends, which lost 11 bases and 2 bases, there was a span of 22 bases. This CDR3 is built from 15 residues. Germline V gives CDR1 MNHEY, CDR2 SMNVEV (reference sequence). CDR3 residues: CAENRRGPGAYEQYF. Written as DNA, the CDR3 is TGTGCCGAAAATAGGCGAGGGCCAGGGGCCTACGAGCAGTACTTC.

The chain recombines TRBV5-1 with TRBJ1-4; D remains ambiguous. CDR3 length equals 14 residues. Germline loops: CDR1 SGHRS, CDR2 YFSETQ. Trimming removed 4 bases at V and 0 bases at J, with 7 bases between. The DNA for the CDR3 is TGCGCCAGCAGCCCGGATGCAACTAATGAAAAACTGTTTTTT. Protein sequence: CASSPDATNEKLFF.

The gene calls are TRBV4-3 and TRBJ2-2; 11 nucleotides line up with TRBD2. The CDR3 totals 20 residues. Germline loops: CDR1 LGHNA, CDR2 YSLEER. Germline trimming cut 0 bases from V and 4 bases from J; bases unmatched to any gene: 13. This chain's CDR3 is CASSQEARLAGKATTGELFF. The DNA of the CDR3 is TGCGCCAGCAGCCAAGAGGCTCGACTAGCGGGAAAGGCCACCACCGGGGAGCTGTTTTTT.